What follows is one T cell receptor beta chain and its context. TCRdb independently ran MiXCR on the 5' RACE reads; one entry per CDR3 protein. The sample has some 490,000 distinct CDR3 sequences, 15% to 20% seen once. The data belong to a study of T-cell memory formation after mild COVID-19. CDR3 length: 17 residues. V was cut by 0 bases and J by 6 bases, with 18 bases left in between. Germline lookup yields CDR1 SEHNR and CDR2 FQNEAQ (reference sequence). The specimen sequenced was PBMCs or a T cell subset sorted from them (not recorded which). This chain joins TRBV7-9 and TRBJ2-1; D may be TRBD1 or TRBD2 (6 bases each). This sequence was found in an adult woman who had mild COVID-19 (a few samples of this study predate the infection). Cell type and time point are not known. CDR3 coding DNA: TGTGCCAGCAGCTTAGCACCACGGGGGCCCCGTGGCAATGAGCAGTTCTTC. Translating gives CASSLAPRGPRGNEQFF.